This TCR beta chain is drawn from a study of early T cells in non-severe SARS-CoV-2 infection. Study as a whole: It was bulk RNA from unsorted whole blood that was sequenced, and the chains were unpaired.

This CDR3 comprises 13 residues. Germline V gene data show CDR1 as SGHVS and CDR2 as FNYEAQ. Trimming removed 5 bases from V and 8 bases from J, with 15 bases in between. Individual cDNA molecules received unique molecular identifiers. TCRdb re-called the 5' RACE reads through MiXCR, storing one row per CDR3 protein. The table has roughly 61,000 distinct CDR3 sequences, less than 15% seen once. For this clonotype: Its specificity is not known.

Study-level points and caveats: The matching step, a VDJdb search, favored anti-spike CD8 responses and missed private and CD4 specificities.

V usage is TRBV7-6 and J usage is TRBJ1-1; D perhaps matches TRBD1 (5 bases). Sequenced here: whole blood, sampled at baseline. The TCR originated in an adult who was a healthcare worker with PCR-confirmed SARS-CoV-2 infection or an uninfected control (not recorded which). CDR3 amino acids: CASSRTGWGEAFF. CDR3 in DNA: TGTGCCAGCAGCAGAACAGGTTGGGGAGAAGCTTTCTTT.